This T cell receptor (beta chain) was found in a study of blood T cell repertoires in COVID-19. Some clones are missing from TCRdb's copy, which holds only in-frame ones; the method was immunoSEQ multiplex PCR. The sample lists 350,000 to 550,000 clones, more than 80% occurring once. Trimming cost V 1 base and J 8 bases, with 9 bases left between them. CDR3 size: 13 residues. The V gene's germline CDR1 is SNHLY and CDR2 FYNNEI. The TCR comes from a man aged 30 to 45 who had recovered from COVID-19. This chain links TRBV2 with TRBJ2-1; no clear D. Sequenced: PBMCs or T cells enriched from blood (not recorded which). The CDR3 DNA reads as TGTGCCAGCAGTGAAGAGCTAGTAGATGAGCAGTTCTTC. This codes for CASSEELVDEQFF. Variable domain in full (rest from reference TRBV2 and TRBJ2-1): EPEVTQTPSHQVTQMGQEVILRCVPISNHLYFYWYRQILGQKVEFLVSFYNNEISEKSEIFDDQFSVERPDGSNFTLKIRSTKLEDSAMYFCASSEELVDEQFFGPGTRLTVL.